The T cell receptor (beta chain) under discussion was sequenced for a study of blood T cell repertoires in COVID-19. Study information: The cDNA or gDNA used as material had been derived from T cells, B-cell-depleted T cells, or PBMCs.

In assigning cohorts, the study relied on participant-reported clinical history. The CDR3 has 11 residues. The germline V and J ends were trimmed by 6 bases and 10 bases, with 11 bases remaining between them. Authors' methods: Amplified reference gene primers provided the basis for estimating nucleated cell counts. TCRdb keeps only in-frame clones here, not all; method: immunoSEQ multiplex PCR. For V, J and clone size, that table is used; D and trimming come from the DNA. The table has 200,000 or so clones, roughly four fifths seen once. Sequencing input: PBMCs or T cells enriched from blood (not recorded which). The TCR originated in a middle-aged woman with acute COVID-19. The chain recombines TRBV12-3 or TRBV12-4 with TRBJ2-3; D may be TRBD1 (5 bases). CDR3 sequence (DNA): TGTGCCAGCAGAACAGGTGGGGCGCAGTATTTT. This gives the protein CASRTGGAQYF.